This T cell receptor beta chain was recorded in a study of shared clonotypes between healthy human individuals. The donors were adults (healthy and HIV-negative) with no recent acute infections or vaccinations. The CDR3 runs 15 residues. Trimming cost V 0 bases and J 2 bases, with 9 bases left between them. Per germline, CDR1 MGHRA and CDR2 YSYEKL. Produced via immunoSEQ multiplex PCR; TCRdb's table is partial and in-frame only. Here the sample spans millions of clones, roughly nine tenths being singletons. Sequencing was done on a sample of naive CD4+ T cells sorted from blood. Noted subset: CD45RA+ positively selected. This sequence was found in a man between 18 and 35 years old in good health. The rearrangement joins TRBV4-1 to TRBJ2-3; no definite D call. CDR3 nucleotide sequence: TGCGCCAGCAGCCAAGATCCGGCATACACAGATACGCAGTATTTT. Its translation: CASSQDPAYTDTQYF.